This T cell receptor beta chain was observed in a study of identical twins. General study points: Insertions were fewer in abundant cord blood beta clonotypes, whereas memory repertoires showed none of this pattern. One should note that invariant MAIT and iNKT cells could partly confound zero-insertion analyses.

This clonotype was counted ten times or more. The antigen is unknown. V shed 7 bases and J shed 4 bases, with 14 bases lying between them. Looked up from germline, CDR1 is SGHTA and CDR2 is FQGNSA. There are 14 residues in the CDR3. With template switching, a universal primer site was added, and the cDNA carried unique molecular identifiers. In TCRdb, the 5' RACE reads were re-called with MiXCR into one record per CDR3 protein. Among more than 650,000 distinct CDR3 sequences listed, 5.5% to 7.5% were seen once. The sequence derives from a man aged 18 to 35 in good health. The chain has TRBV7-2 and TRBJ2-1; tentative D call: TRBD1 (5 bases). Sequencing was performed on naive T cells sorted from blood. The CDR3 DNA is TGTGCCAGCACCAAAGAACAGGCTTACAATGAGCAGTTCTTC. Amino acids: CASTKEQAYNEQFF.